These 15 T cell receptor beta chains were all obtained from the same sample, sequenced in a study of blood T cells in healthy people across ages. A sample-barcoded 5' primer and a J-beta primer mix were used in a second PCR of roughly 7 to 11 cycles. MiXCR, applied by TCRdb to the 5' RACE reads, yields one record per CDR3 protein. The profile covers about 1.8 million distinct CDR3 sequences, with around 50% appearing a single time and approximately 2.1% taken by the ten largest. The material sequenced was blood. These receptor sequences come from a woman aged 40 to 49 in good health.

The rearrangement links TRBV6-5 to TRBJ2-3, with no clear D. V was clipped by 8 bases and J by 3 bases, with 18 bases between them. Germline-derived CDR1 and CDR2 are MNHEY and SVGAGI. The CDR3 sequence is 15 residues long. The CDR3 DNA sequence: TGTGCCAGCGGGCCGAGGAGCTCCTTAACAGATACGCAGTATTTT. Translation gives CASGPRSSLTDTQYF.

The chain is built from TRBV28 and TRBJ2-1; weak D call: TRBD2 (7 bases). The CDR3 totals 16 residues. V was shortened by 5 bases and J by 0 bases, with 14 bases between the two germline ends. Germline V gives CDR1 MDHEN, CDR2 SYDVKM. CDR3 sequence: CASSPSGGTSYNEQFF. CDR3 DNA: TGTGCCAGCAGTCCCTCGGGGGGCACCTCCTACAATGAGCAGTTCTTC.

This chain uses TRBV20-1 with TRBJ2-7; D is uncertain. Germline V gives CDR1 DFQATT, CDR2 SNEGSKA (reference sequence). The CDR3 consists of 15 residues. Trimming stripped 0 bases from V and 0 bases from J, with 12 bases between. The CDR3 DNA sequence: TGCAGTGCTAGAGACCCCAGCGCGAGCTCCTACGAGCAGTACTTC. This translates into CSARDPSASSYEQYF.

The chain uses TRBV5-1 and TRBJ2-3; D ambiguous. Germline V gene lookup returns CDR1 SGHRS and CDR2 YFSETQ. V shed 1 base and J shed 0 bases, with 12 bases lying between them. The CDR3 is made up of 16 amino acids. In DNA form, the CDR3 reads TGCGCCAGCAGCTTGAACGCCATGATGAGCACAGATACGCAGTATTTT. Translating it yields CASSLNAMMSTDTQYF.

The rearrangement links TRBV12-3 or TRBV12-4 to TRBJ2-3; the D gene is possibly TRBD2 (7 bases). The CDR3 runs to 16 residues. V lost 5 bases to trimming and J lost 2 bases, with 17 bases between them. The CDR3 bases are TGTGCCAGCAGTGTATTCCGCGGGGGACACACAGATACGCAGTATTTT. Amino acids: CASSVFRGGHTDTQYF.

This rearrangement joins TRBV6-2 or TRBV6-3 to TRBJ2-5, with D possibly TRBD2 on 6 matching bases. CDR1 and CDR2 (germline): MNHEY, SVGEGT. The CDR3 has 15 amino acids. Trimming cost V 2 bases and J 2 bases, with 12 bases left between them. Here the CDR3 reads CASSYTGLPQETQYF. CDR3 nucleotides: TGTGCCAGCAGTTACACCGGACTACCACAAGAGACCCAGTACTTC.

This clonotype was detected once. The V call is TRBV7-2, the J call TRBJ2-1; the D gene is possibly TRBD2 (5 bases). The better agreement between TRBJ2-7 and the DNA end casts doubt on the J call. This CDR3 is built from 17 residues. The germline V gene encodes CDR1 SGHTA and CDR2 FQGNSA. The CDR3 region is CASSFYLAGLKNNEQYF. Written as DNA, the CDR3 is TGTGCCAGCAGCTTTTATTTGGCGGGTCTGAAGAACAATGAGCAGTACTTC.

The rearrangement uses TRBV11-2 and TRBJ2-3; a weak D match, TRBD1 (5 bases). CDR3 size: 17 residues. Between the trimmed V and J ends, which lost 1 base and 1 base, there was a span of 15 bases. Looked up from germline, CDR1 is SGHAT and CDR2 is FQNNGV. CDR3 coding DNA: TGTGCCAGCAGCTTAGGCCCACAGGATTTCGGCACAGATACGCAGTATTTT. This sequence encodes CASSLGPQDFGTDTQYF. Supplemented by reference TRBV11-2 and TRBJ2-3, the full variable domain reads EAGVAQSPRYKIIEKRQSVAFWCNPISGHATLYWYQQILGQGPKLLIQFQNNGVVDDSQLPKDRFSAERLKGVDSTLKIQPAKLEDSAVYLCASSLGPQDFGTDTQYFGPGTRLTVL.

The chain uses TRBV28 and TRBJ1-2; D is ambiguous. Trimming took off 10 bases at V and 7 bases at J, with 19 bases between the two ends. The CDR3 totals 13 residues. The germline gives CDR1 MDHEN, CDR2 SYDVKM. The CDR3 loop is CATRVSYMVGYTF. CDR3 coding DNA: TGTGCCACTCGCGTTAGCTACATGGTTGGCTACACCTTC.

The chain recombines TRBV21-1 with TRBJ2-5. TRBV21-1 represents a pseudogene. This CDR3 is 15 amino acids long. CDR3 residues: CASSKAKEFEETQYF. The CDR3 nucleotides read TGTGCCAGCAGCAAAGCGAAGGAGTTTGAAGAGACCCAGTACTTC.

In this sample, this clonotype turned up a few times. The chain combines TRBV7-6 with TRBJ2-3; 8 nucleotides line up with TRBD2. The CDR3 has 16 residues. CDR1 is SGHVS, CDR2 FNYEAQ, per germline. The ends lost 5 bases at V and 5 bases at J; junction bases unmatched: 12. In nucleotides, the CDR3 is TGTGCCAGCAGCCCGATAGCGGGGTTTCTAGAAGATACGCAGTATTTT. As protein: CASSPIAGFLEDTQYF.

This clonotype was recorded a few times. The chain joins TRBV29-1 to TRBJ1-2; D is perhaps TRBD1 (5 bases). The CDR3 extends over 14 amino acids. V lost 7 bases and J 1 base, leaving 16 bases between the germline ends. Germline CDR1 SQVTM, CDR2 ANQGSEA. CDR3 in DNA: TGCAGCGCTGTATCGGGACGGTATAACTATGGCTACACCTTC. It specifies CSAVSGRYNYGYTF.

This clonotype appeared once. The CDR3 DNA is TGTGCCAGCAGTGGCCGGGACAGGTTGATGGACGAGCAGTACTTC. Translating gives CASSGRDRLMDEQYF. V is TRBV6-1 and J is TRBJ2-7; 8 bases fit TRBD1. Germline assignment: CDR1 MNHNS and CDR2 SASEGT. Trimming removed 4 bases from V and 5 bases from J; junction bases left unmatched: 10. The CDR3 consists of 15 residues.

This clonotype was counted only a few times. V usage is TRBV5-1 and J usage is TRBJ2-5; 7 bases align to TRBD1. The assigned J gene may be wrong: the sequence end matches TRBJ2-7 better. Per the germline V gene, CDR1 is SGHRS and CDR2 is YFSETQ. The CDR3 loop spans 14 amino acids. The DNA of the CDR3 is TGCGCCAGCAGCTGGGACAGTGGCGGCGACGAGCAGTACTTC. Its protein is CASSWDSGGDEQYF.

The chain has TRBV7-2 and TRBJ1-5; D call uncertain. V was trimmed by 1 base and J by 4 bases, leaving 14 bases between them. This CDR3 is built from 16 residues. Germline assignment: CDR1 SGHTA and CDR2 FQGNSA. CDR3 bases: TGTGCCAGCAGCTTAGGCCCCGACGGTAGTAATCAGCCCCAGCATTTT. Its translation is CASSLGPDGSNQPQHF.